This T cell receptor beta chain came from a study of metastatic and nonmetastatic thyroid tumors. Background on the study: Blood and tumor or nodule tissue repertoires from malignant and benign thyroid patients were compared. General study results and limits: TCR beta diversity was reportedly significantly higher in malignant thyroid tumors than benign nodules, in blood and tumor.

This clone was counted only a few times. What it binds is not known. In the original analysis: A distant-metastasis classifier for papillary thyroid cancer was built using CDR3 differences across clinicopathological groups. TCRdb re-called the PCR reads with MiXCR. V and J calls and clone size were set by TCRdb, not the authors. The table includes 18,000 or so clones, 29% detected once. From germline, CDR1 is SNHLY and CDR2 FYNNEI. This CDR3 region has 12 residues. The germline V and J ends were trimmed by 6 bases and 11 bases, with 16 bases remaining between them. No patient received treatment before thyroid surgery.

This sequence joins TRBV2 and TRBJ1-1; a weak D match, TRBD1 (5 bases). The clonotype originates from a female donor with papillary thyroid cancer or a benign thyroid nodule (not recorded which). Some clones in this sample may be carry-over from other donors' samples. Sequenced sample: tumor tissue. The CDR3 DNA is TGTGCCAGCAGGGCTAGTGGGGCGAGGGCTTTCTTT. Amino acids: CASRASGARAFF.